These 20 T cell receptor gamma chains were all obtained from the same sample, sequenced in a study of γδ T cells in repeated Plasmodium falciparum infection. TCRdb called clones from the multiplex PCR reads again using CATT. The repertoire includes approximately 32,000 gamma-chain clones, 1.4% to 1.5% of them detected once, and roughly a fifth sits in the top ten. Gammadelta T cells were flow-sorted from PBMC into Vgamma9/Vdelta2+ and Vdelta2-negative populations for bulk analysis. Material: gamma-delta T cells from blood. These receptors were collected from a pool of human donors (malaria-infected and uninfected, not separated).

Of note for this clone: The protein recorded in TCRdb matches a much larger clone and deviates from this DNA's translation at residue 13, suggesting a read error; the protein here is obtained by translating the DNA. The chain couples TRGV9 to TRGJP. This CDR3 has 18 amino acids. Germline-derived CDR1 and CDR2 are GITISATS and ISYDGTV (reference sequence). CDR3 DNA sequence: TGTGCCTTGTGGGAGCCCCCCTCCAAGGAGTTGGGCAGAAAAATCAAGGTATTT. Its protein product is CALWEPPSKELGRKIKVF.

Concerning this clone: The DNA is omitted, as the CDR3 cannot be located on it reliably, and the CDR3 follows TCRdb's listing. The J gene went uncalled, whereas the V gene is TRGV3. The CDR3 spans 33 amino acids, including both terminal residues. Per the germline V gene, CDR1 is VTNTFY and CDR2 is YDVSTARD (reference sequence). The CDR3 sequence is CATWTGRWVIIRNSLAVEQHLLSQVSIGRIQHF.

In this sample, this clone turned up many times. CDR3 region: CATWDRPHQYKKLF. In DNA form, the CDR3 reads TGTGCCACCTGGGACAGGCCTCATCAATATAAGAAACTCTTT. The rearrangement joins TRGV5 to TRGJ1 or TRGJ2. The CDR3 loop spans 14 amino acids. Trimming took 0 bases from V and 7 from J; bases not matched to a gene: 9. Germline V gene lookup returns CDR1 VINAFY and CDR2 YDVSNSKD.

This clone has at least ten counts. TCRdb pairs this DNA with a much larger clone's protein that differs at residue 8, likely a read error; the protein shown was translated from the DNA. The chain joins TRGV9 to TRGJ1 or TRGJ2. Here the J gene came from matching the DNA to germline, since TCRdb omits it. CDR1 and CDR2 from the germline V gene are GITISATS and ISYDGTV (reference sequence). J was trimmed by 9 bases and V by 0 bases; bases with no gene match: 11. CDR3 size: 14 residues. CDR3 region: CALWEVHWGAKKLF. Here the CDR3 DNA reads TGTGCCTTGTGGGAGGTGCATTGGGGGGCTAAGAAACTCTTT.

A word on this clone: Germline is not matched at one junction end, which may reflect a read error. The V and J genes are TRGV4 and TRGJ1 or TRGJ2. TCRdb does not report a J gene; here it was assigned by matching the DNA to germline references. CDR1 EGSTGY and CDR2 YDSYTSSV come from the germline V gene. The CDR3 runs 13 residues. CDR3 sequence: CATRDLRYYKKLF. CDR3 in DNA: TGTGCCACCCGGGACCTACGTTATTATAAGAAACTCTTT.

This clone has a count of ten or more. The chain links TRGV2 to TRGJ1 or TRGJ2. This CDR3 contains 14 residues. Per germline, CDR1 EGSNGY and CDR2 YDSYNSKV. V lost 0 bases and J lost 3; bases outside the gene matches: 5. The CDR3 DNA reads TGTGCCACCTGGGACGGGGATAGTTATTATAAGAAACTCTTT. This sequence encodes CATWDGDSYYKKLF.

This clone turned up a few times. The protein TCRdb lists belongs to a much larger clone and differs from this DNA's translation at residue 4, which points to a read error; the protein shown is made from the DNA. The chain joins TRGV9 to TRGJ1 or TRGJ2. TCRdb carries no J gene annotation; the J gene was assigned here by matching the DNA with germline. The CDR3 is made up of 12 amino acids. Germline V CDR1 and CDR2: GITISATS, ISYDGTV (reference sequence). With 10 bases clipped from V and 8 bases from J, the junction kept 14 bases outside the gene matches. The CDR3 protein is CAFLWGPNKKLF. The CDR3, as DNA: TGTGCCTTTCTCTGGGGACCAAATAAGAAACTCTTT.

As for this clone: This DNA's translation differs at residue 14 from TCRdb's protein, which comes from a much larger clone; a read error is likely, and the protein shown is translated from the DNA. The gene calls are TRGV9 and TRGJ1 or TRGJ2. TCRdb gives no J gene; it was assigned here by matching the DNA to germline. From germline, CDR1 is GITISATS and CDR2 ISYDGTV (reference sequence). The length of the CDR3 is 18 residues. CDR3: CALWEVSQGLSNYFKKLF. CDR3 coding DNA: TGTGCCTTGTGGGAGGTATCCCAAGGGCTATCGAATTATTTTAAGAAACTCTTT.

Regarding this clone: The protein that TCRdb holds for this DNA derives from a much larger clone and differs from the translated DNA at residue 9, which likely indicates a read error; the protein shown here is translated from the DNA. The gene calls are TRGV9 and TRGJ1 or TRGJ2. Germline matching of the DNA provided the J gene here, since TCRdb leaves it blank. The germline gives CDR1 GITISATS, CDR2 ISYDGTV (reference sequence). The junction had 8 bases not matched to a gene; V was cut back by 0 bases and J by 12 bases. The CDR3 is 12 amino acids. The chain's CDR3 is CALWEVWEWKLF. The CDR3, as DNA: TGTGCCTTGTGGGAGGTGTGGGAGTGGAAACTCTTT.

Turning to this clone: A far larger clone is one base from this, pointing to a likely read error. This specimen includes other DNA sequences encoding the same CDR3. The J gene is TRGJ1 or TRGJ2, the V gene TRGV3. Per germline, CDR1 VTNTFY and CDR2 YDVSTARD (reference sequence). The CDR3 is 13 residues long. The CDR3 is CATWDRPMIRKLF. CDR3 nucleotide sequence: TGTGCAACCTGGGACAGGCCGATGATAAGAAAACTCTTT.

The sample holds many counts of this clone. Translating this DNA gives a protein that differs at residue 3 from the TCRdb one, which belongs to a much larger clone; a read error is likely, and the protein shown is this translation. The sample carries other DNA sequences with the same CDR3. The chain has TRGV9 and TRGJP. The J gene, left out of TCRdb, was set here by checking the DNA against germline. This CDR3 has 18 amino acids. Germline-derived CDR1 and CDR2 are GITISATS and ISYDGTV (reference sequence). In nucleotides, the CDR3 is TGTGCCTGGTGGGAGGTGTCGGCAGACGTTGCGGGCAAAAAAATCAAGGTATTT. This codes for CAWWEVSADVAGKKIKVF.

To note about this clone: Only one base separates this from a far larger clonotype, so it likely reflects a read error. The same CDR3 arises from other DNA sequences in this sample as well. J is TRGJP and V is TRGV9. TCRdb carries no J gene annotation; the J gene was assigned here by matching the DNA with germline. This CDR3 is built from 17 residues. After removal of 4 bases from V and 9 bases from J, the junction contained 12 bases not matched to a gene. Germline CDR1 and CDR2: GITISATS and ISYDGTV (reference sequence). The CDR3 loop is CALWEVHVGLGKKIKVF. The CDR3 bases are TGTGCCTTGTGGGAAGTGCACGTTGGGTTGGGCAAAAAAATCAAGGTATTT.

This clone was seen ten or more times. V and J are TRGV2 and TRGJP2. This CDR3 has 17 amino acids. Per germline, CDR1 EGSNGY and CDR2 YDSYNSKV. Trimming cost V 0 bases and J 6 bases; bases outside gene matches: 13. The chain's CDR3 is CATWDGRVSSGDWIKTF. The DNA of the CDR3 is TGTGCCACCTGGGACGGGCGGGTAAGTTCAGGTGATTGGATCAAGACGTTT.

Ten or more counts support this clone. A far more abundant clone sits one base away, making this likely a read error. The sample carries other DNA sequences with the same CDR3. This sequence joins TRGV9 and TRGJP. The CDR3 is made up of 19 amino acids. Per the germline V gene, CDR1 is GITISATS and CDR2 is ISYDGTV (reference sequence). In nucleotides, the CDR3 is TGTGCCTTGTGGGAGGTGATAAGAGCCGAAGGGTTGGGCAAAAAAATCAAGGTATTC. This encodes CALWEVIRAEGLGKKIKVF.

The sample holds a few counts of this clone. The protein recorded in TCRdb matches a much larger clone and deviates from this DNA's translation at residue 14, suggesting a read error; the protein here is obtained by translating the DNA. The chain links TRGV9 to TRGJP1. TCRdb offers no J gene call, so here the DNA was matched to germline to obtain one. The V gene's germline CDR1 is GITISATS and CDR2 ISYDGTV (reference sequence). This CDR3 is 17 amino acids long. CDR3 DNA: TGTGCCTTGTGGGAGGCCTTTAAAAATACCACTGGTTGGCTCAAGATATTT. It translates to CALWEAFKNTTGWLKIF.

This clone appeared a few times. A read error is likely here: a far larger clone is one base away. The sample carries other DNA sequences with the same CDR3. V gene TRGV9 was called; the J gene was not. CDR3 length equals 14 residues. Germline CDR1 is GITISATS and CDR2 is ISYDGTV (reference sequence). The CDR3 loop is CALWEANPYYKKLF. CDR3 bases: TGTGCCTTGTGGGAGGCAAACCCTTATTATAAGAAACTTTTT.

Turning to this clone: A far larger clone is off by one base, so a read error is likely. Different DNA sequences within this sample yield the same CDR3. The chain is built from TRGV5 and TRGJ1 or TRGJ2. TCRdb carries no J gene annotation; the J gene was assigned here by matching the DNA with germline. The CDR3 length is 13 residues. Germline V gene sequence: CDR1 VINAFY, CDR2 YDVSNSKD. The V and J ends lost 5 bases and 10 bases, in that order; junction bases with no gene match: 14. The CDR3 DNA reads as TGTGCCACCTGGGGGCGTGAGGTGTACAAGAAACTCTTT. Its translation: CATWGREVYKKLF.

This clone was detected many times. Just one base apart from a much larger clone, this may be a read error. This sample includes further DNA sequences coding for the same CDR3. The chain carries TRGV2 and TRGJ1 or TRGJ2. Per germline, CDR1 EGSNGY and CDR2 YDSYNSKV. CDR3 length: 11 amino acids. J gave up 4 bases and V 5 bases, and 2 bases lay outside the gene matches. The CDR3 region is CATWGYYKKLF. CDR3 nucleotides: TGTGCCACCTGGGGATATTATAAGAAACTCTTT.

On this clone itself: TCRdb's protein for this DNA is that of a much larger clone and differs from the translation at residue 7, likely a read error; the protein shown is the DNA translation. The chain recombines TRGV9 with TRGJP. The J gene is not listed in TCRdb, so it was assigned here from a DNA match to germline. CDR1 and CDR2 (germline): GITISATS, ISYDGTV (reference sequence). This CDR3 is built from 18 residues. With 3 bases clipped from V and 7 bases from J, the junction kept 12 bases outside the gene matches. The CDR3 DNA reads TGTGCCTTGTGGGAGAACTGCGCGGGGGAGTTGGGCAAAAAAATCAAGGTATTT. Protein product: CALWENCAGELGKKIKVF.

This clone has a count of ten or more. A far bigger clonotype differs at one base, so this is likely a read error. Other DNA sequences from this sample encode an identical CDR3 as well. The chain couples TRGV9 to TRGJ1 or TRGJ2. CDR1 is GITISATS and CDR2 is ISYDGTV in the germline V gene (reference sequence). The CDR3 length is 10 residues. The CDR3 loop reads CALWEFEKLF. The DNA of the CDR3 is TGTGCCCTGTGGGAGTTCGAGAAACTCTTT.